Reported below is one T cell receptor beta chain. The target antigen is unknown. The junction and the germline gene differ at one end; a read error may be behind it. The V gene's germline CDR1 is SNHLY and CDR2 FYNNEI. The length of the CDR3 is 11 residues. The data were obtained in a study of regulatory T cells in long-lasting Graves disease. Time point meaning: persistent/refractory GD, antithyroid drugs over 5 years with positive TRAb. Preparation of the TCR library used RNA extracted from PBMCs. The diagnosis of Graves' disease used American Thyroid Association guidelines. Construction of TCR beta libraries relied on iRepertoire HTBI primers and on Arm-PCR targeting CDR3 regions. TCRdb reanalysed the multiplex PCR reads using MiXCR and keeps one entry per CDR3 protein. The sample records under 450,000 distinct CDR3 sequences, roughly a quarter being singletons. General study results and limits: Persistent disease samples used TRBV28, TRBJ1-2 and TRBJ2-5 preferentially.

The sample here was peripheral blood mononuclear cells (PBMCs), taken when the disease was refractory, from a patient treated with antithyroid drugs. The TCR comes from a female donor with Graves disease. The chain combines TRBV2 with TRBJ2-1; D call uncertain. CDR3 sequence reads: CASHARNEQSF. Here the CDR3 DNA reads TGTGCCAGCCACGCCCGCAATGAGCAGTCCTTC.